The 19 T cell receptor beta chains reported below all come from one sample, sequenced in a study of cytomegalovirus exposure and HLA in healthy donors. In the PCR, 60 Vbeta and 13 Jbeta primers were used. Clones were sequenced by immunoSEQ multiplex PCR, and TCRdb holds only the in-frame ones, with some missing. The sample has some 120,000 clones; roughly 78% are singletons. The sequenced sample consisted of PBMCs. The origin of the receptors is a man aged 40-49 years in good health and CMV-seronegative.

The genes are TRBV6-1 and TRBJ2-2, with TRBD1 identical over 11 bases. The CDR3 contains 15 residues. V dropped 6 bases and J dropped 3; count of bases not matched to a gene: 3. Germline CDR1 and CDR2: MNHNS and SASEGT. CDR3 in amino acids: CASRGDRGDTGELFF. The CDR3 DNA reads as TGTGCCAGCAGAGGGGACAGGGGGGACACCGGGGAGCTGTTTTTT.

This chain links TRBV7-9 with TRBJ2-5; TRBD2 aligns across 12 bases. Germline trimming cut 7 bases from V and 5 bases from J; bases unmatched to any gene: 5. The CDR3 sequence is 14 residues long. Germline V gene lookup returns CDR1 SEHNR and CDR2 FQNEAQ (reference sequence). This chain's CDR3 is CASILTSGSETQYF. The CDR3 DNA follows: TGTGCCAGCATCCTGACTAGCGGGAGTGAGACCCAGTACTTC.

The CDR3 DNA reads TGTGCCAGCACCTTGGCGACAGGGGGCACCGGGGAGCTGTTTTTT. Amino acid sequence: CASTLATGGTGELFF. The J gene is TRBJ2-2, the V gene TRBV7-9; 9 positions agree with TRBD1. Germline V lookup: CDR1 SEHNR, CDR2 FQNEAQ (reference sequence). This CDR3 has 15 residues. The V and J ends lost 7 bases and 4 bases, in that order; junction bases with no gene match: 7.

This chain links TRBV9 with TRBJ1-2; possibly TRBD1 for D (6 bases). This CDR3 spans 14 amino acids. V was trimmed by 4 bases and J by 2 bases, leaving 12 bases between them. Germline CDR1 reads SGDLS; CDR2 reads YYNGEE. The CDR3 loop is CASSPGQWNYGYTF. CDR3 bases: TGTGCCAGCAGCCCTGGACAGTGGAACTATGGCTACACCTTC.

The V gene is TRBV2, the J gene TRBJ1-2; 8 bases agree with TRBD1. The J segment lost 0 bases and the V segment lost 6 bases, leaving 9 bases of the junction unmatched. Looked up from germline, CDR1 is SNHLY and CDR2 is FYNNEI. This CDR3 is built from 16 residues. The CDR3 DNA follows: TGTGCCAGCAGGTACGGGACAGGACTAGCTAACTATGGCTACACCTTC. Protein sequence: CASRYGTGLANYGYTF.

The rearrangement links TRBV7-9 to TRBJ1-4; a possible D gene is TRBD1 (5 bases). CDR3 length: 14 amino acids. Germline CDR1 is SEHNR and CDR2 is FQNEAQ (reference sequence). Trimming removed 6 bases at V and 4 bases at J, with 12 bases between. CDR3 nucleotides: TGTGCCAGCAGTCGCCGACAGAGTAATGAAAAACTGTTTTTT. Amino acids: CASSRRQSNEKLFF. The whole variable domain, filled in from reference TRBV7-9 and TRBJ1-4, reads DTGVSQNPRHKITKRGQNVTFRCDPISEHNRLYWYRQTLGQGPEFLTYFQNEAQLEKSRLLSDRFSAERPKGSFSTLEIQRTEQGDSAMYLCASSRRQSNEKLFFGSGTQLSVL.

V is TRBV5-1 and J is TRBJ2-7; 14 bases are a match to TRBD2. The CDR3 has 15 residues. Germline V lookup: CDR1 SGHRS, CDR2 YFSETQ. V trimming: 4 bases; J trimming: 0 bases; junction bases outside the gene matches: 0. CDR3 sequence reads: CASSGTSGSSYEQYF. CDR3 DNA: TGCGCCAGCAGCGGGACTAGCGGGAGCTCCTACGAGCAGTACTTC.

CDR3 in DNA: TGTGCCAGCAGCTTCATAGCGGGAGGGGCAGAGACCCAGTACTTC. This gives the protein CASSFIAGGAETQYF. This sequence joins TRBV11-2 and TRBJ2-5; 11 bases map to TRBD2. The CDR3 spans 15 residues. The V segment lost 3 bases and the J segment 4 bases; nucleotides outside the gene matches: 4. CDR1 is SGHAT and CDR2 is FQNNGV in the germline V gene.

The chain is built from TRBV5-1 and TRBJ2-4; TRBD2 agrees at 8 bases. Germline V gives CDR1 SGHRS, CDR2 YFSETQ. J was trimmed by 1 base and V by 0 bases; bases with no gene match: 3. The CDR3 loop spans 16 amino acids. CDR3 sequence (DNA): TGCGCCAGCAGCTTGGCGGGGGGGAGGGCCAAAAACATTCAGTACTTC. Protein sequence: CASSLAGGRAKNIQYF.

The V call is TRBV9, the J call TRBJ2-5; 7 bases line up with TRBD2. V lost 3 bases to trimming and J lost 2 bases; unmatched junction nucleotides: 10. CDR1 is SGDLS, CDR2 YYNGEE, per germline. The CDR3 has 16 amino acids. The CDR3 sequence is CASSAMGGGVQETQYF. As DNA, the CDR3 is TGTGCCAGCAGCGCGATGGGTGGGGGGGTACAAGAGACCCAGTACTTC.

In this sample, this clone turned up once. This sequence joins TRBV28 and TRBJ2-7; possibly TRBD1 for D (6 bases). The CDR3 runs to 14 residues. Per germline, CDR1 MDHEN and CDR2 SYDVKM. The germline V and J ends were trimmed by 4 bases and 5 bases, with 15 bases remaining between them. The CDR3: CASSSGGKVDEQYF. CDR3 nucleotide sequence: TGTGCCAGCAGTTCTGGGGGCAAAGTAGACGAGCAGTACTTC. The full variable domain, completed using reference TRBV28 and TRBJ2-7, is DVKVTQSSRYLVKRTGEKVFLECVQDMDHENMFWYRQDPGLGLRLIYFSYDVKMKEKGDIPEGYSVSREKKERFSLILESASTNQTSMYLCASSSGGKVDEQYFGPGTRLTVT.

The CDR3 DNA is TGTGCCAGCAGCCGGGGGTCCTACTTATCCTACAATGAGCAGTTCTTC. Amino acids: CASSRGSYLSYNEQFF. The rearrangement joins TRBV9 to TRBJ2-1; D may be TRBD2 (6 bases). The CDR3 is 16 amino acids. Trimming pared 4 bases from V and 1 base from J, leaving 15 bases between. In germline, CDR1 is SGDLS, CDR2 YYNGEE. Using reference TRBV9 and TRBJ2-1 for the parts outside the CDR3, the full variable domain is DSGVTQTPKHLITATGQRVTLRCSPRSGDLSVYWYQQSLDQGLQFLIQYYNGEERAKGNILERFSAQQFPDLHSELNLSSLELGDSALYFCASSRGSYLSYNEQFFGPGTRLTVL.

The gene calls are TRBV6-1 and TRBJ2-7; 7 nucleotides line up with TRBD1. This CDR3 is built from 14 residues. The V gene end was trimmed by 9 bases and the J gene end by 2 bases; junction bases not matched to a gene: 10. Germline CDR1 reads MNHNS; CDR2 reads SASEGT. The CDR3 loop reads CASVRGHLTYEQYF. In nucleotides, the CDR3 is TGTGCCAGTGTAAGGGGGCACCTAACCTACGAGCAGTACTTC.

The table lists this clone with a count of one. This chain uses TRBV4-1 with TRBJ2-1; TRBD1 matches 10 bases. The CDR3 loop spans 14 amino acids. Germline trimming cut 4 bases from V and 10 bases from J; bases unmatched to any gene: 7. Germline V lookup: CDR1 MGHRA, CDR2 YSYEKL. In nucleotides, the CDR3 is TGCGCCAGCAGCCGAGGACAGGGGGAGGGAGAGCAGTTCTTC. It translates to CASSRGQGEGEQFF.

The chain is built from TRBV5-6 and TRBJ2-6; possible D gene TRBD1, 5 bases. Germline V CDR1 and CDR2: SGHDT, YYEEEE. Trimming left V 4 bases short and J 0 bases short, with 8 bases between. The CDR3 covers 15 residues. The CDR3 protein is CASSLDSSGANVLTF. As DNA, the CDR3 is TGTGCCAGCAGCCTTGACAGCTCTGGGGCCAACGTCCTGACTTTC.

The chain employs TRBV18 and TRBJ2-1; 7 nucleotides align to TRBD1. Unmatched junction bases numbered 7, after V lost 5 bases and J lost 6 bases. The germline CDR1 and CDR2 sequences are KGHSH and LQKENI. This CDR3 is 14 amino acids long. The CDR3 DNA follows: TGTGCCAGCTCAACCAGGGGGATCGCCAATGAGCAGTTCTTC. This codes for CASSTRGIANEQFF. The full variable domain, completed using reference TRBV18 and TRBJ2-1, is NAGVMQNPRHLVRRRGQEARLRCSPMKGHSHVYWYRQLPEEGLKFMVYLQKENIIDESGMPKERFSAEFPKEGPSILRIQQVVRGDSAAYFCASSTRGIANEQFFGPGTRLTVL.

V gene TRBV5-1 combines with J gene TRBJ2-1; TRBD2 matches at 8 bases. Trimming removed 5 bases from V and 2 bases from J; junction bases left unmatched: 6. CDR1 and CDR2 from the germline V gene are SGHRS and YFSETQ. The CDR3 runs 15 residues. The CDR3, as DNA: TGCGCCAGCAGTTTTAGCGGGACCACCTACAATGAGCAGTTCTTC. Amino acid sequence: CASSFSGTTYNEQFF. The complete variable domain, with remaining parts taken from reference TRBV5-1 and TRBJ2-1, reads KAGVTQTPRYLIKTRGQQVTLSCSPISGHRSVSWYQQTPGQGLQFLFEYFSETQRNKGNFPGRFSGRQFSNSRSEMNVSTLELGDSALYLCASSFSGTTYNEQFFGPGTRLTVL.

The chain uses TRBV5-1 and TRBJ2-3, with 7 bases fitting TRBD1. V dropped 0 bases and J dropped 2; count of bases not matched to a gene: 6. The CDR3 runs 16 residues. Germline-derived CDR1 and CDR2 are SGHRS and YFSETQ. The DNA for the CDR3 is TGCGCCAGCAGCTTGGGACAGGGAGCAACCACAGATACGCAGTATTTT. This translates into CASSLGQGATTDTQYF.

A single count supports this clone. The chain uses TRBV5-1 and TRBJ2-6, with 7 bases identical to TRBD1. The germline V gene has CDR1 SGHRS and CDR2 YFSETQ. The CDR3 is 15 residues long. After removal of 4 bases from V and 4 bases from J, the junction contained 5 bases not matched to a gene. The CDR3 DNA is TGCGCCAGCAGCCCAGGGGGTTCCGGGGCCAACGTCCTGACTTTC. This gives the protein CASSPGGSGANVLTF. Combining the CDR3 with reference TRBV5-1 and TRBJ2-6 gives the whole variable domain KAGVTQTPRYLIKTRGQQVTLSCSPISGHRSVSWYQQTPGQGLQFLFEYFSETQRNKGNFPGRFSGRQFSNSRSEMNVSTLELGDSALYLCASSPGGSGANVLTFGAGSRLTVL.